Sequencing of this T cell receptor beta chain was carried out in a study of T cells in Graves' hyperthyroidism and ophthalmopathy. TCR beta CDR3 regions were amplified from RNA transcripts. Researchers ran a first-round RT-PCR on the TCR CDR3 using the HTBI primer set. In TCRdb, the multiplex PCR reads were re-called with MiXCR into one record per CDR3 protein. This sample carries around 800,000 distinct CDR3 sequences, more than 30% of them seen once, and the ten largest clones take approximately 8.7%. Between the trimmed V and J ends, which lost 5 bases and 9 bases, there was a span of 23 bases. CDR1 and CDR2 (germline): SGHTA, FQGTGA. The CDR3 extends over 15 amino acids.

The sample taken for sequencing was blood. This sequence joins TRBV7-3 and TRBJ2-7; TRBD2 is a possible D gene (6 bases). This clonotype was obtained from a man between 18 and 29 years old with Graves' hyperthyroidism. CDR3 DNA sequence: TGTGCCAGCAGCCGCGGGGAGGTGAGGGCAGATACGCAGTACTTC. Encoded protein: CASSRGEVRADTQYF.